A selection of T cell receptor beta chains follows, all from one sample in a study of shared clonotypes between healthy human individuals. Libraries were prepared by immunoSEQ multiplex PCR; TCRdb keeps only in-frame clonotypes and omits some of them. This sample has 1.4 million to 1.5 million clones, with roughly 95% found just once. The sample consisted of naive CD4+ T cells sorted from blood. These receptor sequences come from a man aged 25 to 45 in good health. Both conserved end residues are part of each CDR3. Fields, in order: V gene, CDR3 length, clone size, D gene, J gene, CDR3 DNA, CDR3 protein. The D gene is left open where the match is weak. The listing skips clone size in some rows; elsewhere it reads once, few, many or a size class.

TRBV28,14,-,TRBD1,TRBJ2-7,TGTGCCAGCAGTTTTCCGGACAGGATCTACGAGCAGTACTTC,CASSFPDRIYEQYF
TRBV2,13,-,-,TRBJ2-7,TGTGCCAGCAGGGGGGACTTCTCCTACGAGCAGTACTTC,CASRGDFSYEQYF
TRBV18,15,-,TRBD2,TRBJ2-1,TGTGCCAGCTCACCAGAGGTAGCGGGAACAGGTGAGCAGTTCTTC,CASSPEVAGTGEQFF
TRBV11-3,14,-,-,TRBJ2-6,TGTGCCAGCAGTAAGGGCCCTGGGGCCAACGTCCTGACTTTC,CASSKGPGANVLTF
TRBV6-1,12,-,-,TRBJ2-7,TGTGCCAGCAGTGGGTCAGGCTGGGAGCAGTACTTC,CASSGSGWEQYF
TRBV7-2,13,-,-,TRBJ2-7,TGTGCCAGCAGCTTAGAGGGACACTACGAGCAGTACTTC,CASSLEGHYEQYF
TRBV4-1,13,-,TRBD2,TRBJ2-3,TGCGCCAGCAGAAGCGGGGGGAGGGATACGCAGTATTTT,CASRSGGRDTQYF
TRBV7-9,17,-,TRBD2,TRBJ2-2,TGTGCCAGCAGCTTTATGACTAGCGGTTCGAACACCGGGGAGCTGTTTTTT,CASSFMTSGSNTGELFF
TRBV28,15,once,TRBD2,TRBJ2-7,TGTGCCAGCAAGGAACTAGCGGGGCCAGCCCACGAGCAGTACTTC,CASKELAGPAHEQYF
TRBV5-1,14,-,TRBD2,TRBJ2-7,TGCGCCAGCAGCCCGACTAGCGGGCACTACGAGCAGTACTTC,CASSPTSGHYEQYF
TRBV27,14,-,-,TRBJ2-3,TGTGCCAGCAGTCGAACAGGGCGGACAGATACGCAGTATTTT,CASSRTGRTDTQYF
TRBV28,16,-,TRBD1,TRBJ2-1,TGTGCCAGCAGCTATAAACAGGGGACATCCTACAATGAGCAGTTCTTC,CASSYKQGTSYNEQFF
TRBV2,13,-,TRBD2,TRBJ2-1,TGTGCCAGCAGTGAATGGACTAGCAATGAGCAGTTCTTC,CASSEWTSNEQFF
TRBV11-2,13,-,TRBD1,TRBJ1-1,TGTGCCAGCAGCCGTCGGGACAGGGATGAAGCTTTCTTT,CASSRRDRDEAFF
TRBV9,14,-,-,TRBJ2-3,TGTGCCAGCAGCGTAGGTCCGGGTTCAGATACGCAGTATTTT,CASSVGPGSDTQYF
TRBV7-3,14,-,-,TRBJ2-3,TGTGCCAGCAGCTTACAACAGGCAGTGGATACGCAGTATTTT,CASSLQQAVDTQYF
TRBV27,13,-,TRBD1,TRBJ2-7,TGTGCCAGCAGTTTCGGACAGGGAGTTTGGCAGTACTTC,CASSFGQGVWQYF
TRBV14,14,-,-,TRBJ1-3,TGTGCCAGCAGCGCCGGATACTCTGGAAACACCATATATTTT,CASSAGYSGNTIYF
TRBV6-1,15,-,-,TRBJ1-1,TGTGCCAGCAGAGATGTGGACAGCTTGAACACTGAAGCTTTCTTT,CASRDVDSLNTEAFF
TRBV11-3,16,-,-,TRBJ2-2,TGTGCCAGCAGCTTAGGAGTGGGCATCACCACCGGGGAGCTGTTTTTT,CASSLGVGITTGELFF
TRBV7-2,14,-,TRBD2,TRBJ2-7,TGTGCCAGCAGCCCACTAGCGGCCTCCTACGAGCAGTACTTC,CASSPLAASYEQYF
TRBV19,15,once,TRBD2,TRBJ2-7,TGTGCCAGTAGTCCTGCCCGGGGGGTGGCCTACGAGCAGTACTTC,CASSPARGVAYEQYF
TRBV10-3,15,-,-,TRBJ2-4,TGTGCCATCAGTGACGGTGTTGGGGCCAAAAACATTCAGTACTTC,CAISDGVGAKNIQYF
TRBV5-1,19,-,TRBD2,TRBJ2-1,TGCGCCAGCAGCTTGCGGGTGGACTATAGCGGGAGTTTTTCCAATGAGCAGTTCTTC,CASSLRVDYSGSFSNEQFF
TRBV28,14,-,TRBD1,TRBJ2-5,TGTGCCAGCAGTCCTCACGGGGACAGCAGGACCCAGTACTTC,CASSPHGDSRTQYF
TRBV4-3,16,-,TRBD2,TRBJ2-1,TGCGCCAGCAGCCGAACTAGCGGGGCCTCCTACAATGAGCAGTTCTTC,CASSRTSGASYNEQFF
TRBV11-3,13,-,-,TRBJ2-7,TGTGCCAGCAGCTTCGGACTTTCTTCCGAGCAGTACTTC,CASSFGLSSEQYF
TRBV29-1,12,-,-,TRBJ2-7,TGCAGCGTTACGGACTTCCTCTACGAGCAGTACTTC,CSVTDFLYEQYF
TRBV10-3,12,-,-,TRBJ2-7,TGTGCCATCAGTGACAGGGCCTACGAGCAGTACTTC,CAISDRAYEQYF
TRBV5-4,13,-,-,TRBJ2-7,TGTGCCAGCCTCCTTCAGCCAACCTACGAGCAGTACTTC,CASLLQPTYEQYF
TRBV7-9,15,-,-,TRBJ1-1,TGTGCCAGCAGCTTAGCGATTCGGGGAAACACTGAAGCTTTCTTT,CASSLAIRGNTEAFF
TRBV4-3,13,-,-,TRBJ2-7,TGCGCCAGCAGCCAAGGACTTTCCTACGAGCAGTACTTC,CASSQGLSYEQYF
TRBV10-3,14,once,-,TRBJ1-2,TGTGCCATCACTGCTGGGGTGGGGATCTATGGCTACACCTTC,CAITAGVGIYGYTF
TRBV10-3,15,-,-,TRBJ1-5,TGTGCCATCAGTGAAGCCAGGGGAGCCAATCAGCCCCAGCATTTT,CAISEARGANQPQHF
TRBV5-4,14,-,-,TRBJ2-3,TGTGCCAGCAGCACAACCGGGAGCACAGATACGCAGTATTTT,CASSTTGSTDTQYF
TRBV1,17,-,-,TRBJ2-1,TGCACCAGCACCACAAACGGGAGCCCGAACCTCGACAATGAGCAGTTCTTC,CTSTTNGSPNLDNEQFF
TRBV7-6,14,-,TRBD2,TRBJ2-7,TGTGCCAGCAGGAGGACTAGCGGAGACTACGAGCAGTACTTC,CASRRTSGDYEQYF
TRBV18,15,-,TRBD2,TRBJ2-7,TGTGCCAGCTCGGGGCGGACTAGCGGATACTACGAGCAGTACTTC,CASSGRTSGYYEQYF
TRBV5-5,15,once,-,TRBJ2-5,TGTGCCAGCAGCTTTCCCCTGCAGGGCGGGGAGACCCAGTACTTC,CASSFPLQGGETQYF
TRBV10-3,14,-,-,TRBJ2-3,TGTGCCATCAGTACAGGGACTAGCACAGATACGCAGTATTTT,CAISTGTSTDTQYF
TRBV5-4,15,-,TRBD1,TRBJ2-5,TGTGCCAGCAGCTCCCCGGGACAGGGGGCTGAGACCCAGTACTTC,CASSSPGQGAETQYF
TRBV28,16,-,-,TRBJ1-3,TGTGCCAGCAGTTTTTTCGGTTTGGGCTCTGGAAACACCATATATTTT,CASSFFGLGSGNTIYF
TRBV28,15,-,-,TRBJ2-1,TGTGCCAGCACCCCATGGGGGGCGCAGTACAATGAGCAGTTCTTC,CASTPWGAQYNEQFF
TRBV15,19,-,TRBD2,TRBJ2-1,TGTGCCACCAGCAGAGCCCCCGGGCTAGCGGGAGGGCCTTGGAATGAGCAGTTCTTC,CATSRAPGLAGGPWNEQFF
TRBV29-1,13,-,-,TRBJ1-1,TGCAGCGTCGAAAGGGGGATGAACACTGAAGCTTTCTTT,CSVERGMNTEAFF
TRBV25-1,14,-,TRBD1,TRBJ2-7,TGTGCCAGCAGTGCGTATGGACAGGGTCCTGAGCAGTACTTC,CASSAYGQGPEQYF
TRBV28,16,-,TRBD1,TRBJ2-3,TGTGCCAGCAGTGCCCCCGGGACAGGGCTACGAGGTACGCAGTATTTT,CASSAPGTGLRGTQYF
TRBV7-9,15,-,TRBD2,TRBJ2-5,TGTGCCAGCAGCCCAAAACTAGCGGTCCAAGAGACCCAGTACTTC,CASSPKLAVQETQYF
TRBV29-1,24,-,-,TRBJ1-5,TGCAGCGTTGAAGATCTTTTTTATGAGGGGAAGCCGAAGGGGTGTCTTTATAGCAATCAGCCCCAGCATTTT,CSVEDLFYEGKPKGCLYSNQPQHF
TRBV4-3,17,-,TRBD2,TRBJ2-1,TGCGCCAGCAGCCAAGAACTACTAGCGGTTTCCTACAATGAGCAGTTCTTC,CASSQELLAVSYNEQFF
TRBV5-1,16,-,TRBD1,TRBJ1-4,TGCGCCAGCAGCTGGGGACAGGGAGGTCTTAATGAAAAACTGTTTTTT,CASSWGQGGLNEKLFF
TRBV28,16,-,-,TRBJ2-5,TGTGCCAGCAGTTTGACGGCTGGACTTAACTTAGAGACCCAGTACTTC,CASSLTAGLNLETQYF
TRBV30,18,-,TRBD2,TRBJ2-3,TGTGCCTGGAGTGTACTCTCGGGTCTAGCGGACAGCACAGATACGCAGTATTTT,CAWSVLSGLADSTDTQYF
TRBV5-5,12,-,-,TRBJ2-7,TGTGCCAGCAACAAGGGGATTTACGAGCAGTACTTC,CASNKGIYEQYF
TRBV12-2,16,-,-,TRBJ2-7,TGTGCAAGTCGCTTAGTGCCAGCGGGAAGCTCCTACGAGCAGTACTTC,CASRLVPAGSSYEQYF